The next 29 T cell receptor beta chains were all read from a single sample in a study of blood T cell repertoires in COVID-19. Assay used: immunoSEQ multiplex PCR; TCRdb lists only in-frame clones, some missing. The sample shows roughly 55,000 clones, 87% of them seen only once. Sequenced input: peripheral blood. The origin of the receptors is a man between 45 and 60 years old with active COVID-19.

J is TRBJ2-2 and V is TRBV12-5; no clear D gene. CDR1 LGHNT and CDR2 FRNRAP come from the germline V gene. The CDR3 is made up of 13 amino acids. V was shortened by 4 bases and J by 2 bases, with 5 bases between the two germline ends. The CDR3 here is CASGWANTGELFF. The CDR3 DNA is TGTGCTAGTGGTTGGGCTAACACCGGGGAGCTGTTTTTT.

CDR3 region: CASSQDSGVGYTF. In nucleotides, the CDR3 is TGCGCCAGCAGCCAAGACTCGGGGGTCGGCTACACCTTC. This sequence joins TRBV4-1 and TRBJ1-2; tentatively, D is TRBD1 (5 bases). The V gene's germline CDR1 is MGHRA and CDR2 YSYEKL. The CDR3 consists of 13 residues. V gave up 0 bases and J gave up 8 bases, with 10 bases separating them.

The chain recombines TRBV7-6 with TRBJ1-6; no clear D gene. The CDR3 spans 16 residues. Per the germline V gene, CDR1 is SGHVS and CDR2 is FNYEAQ. Trimming pared 5 bases from V and 7 bases from J, leaving 18 bases between. The CDR3 DNA follows: TGTGCCAGCAGCCCGGTAAGGCCTGGGCCGAATTCACCCCTCCACTTT. Its translation: CASSPVRPGPNSPLHF.

The chain links TRBV4-1 to TRBJ2-7; no firm D call. Germline V gene lookup returns CDR1 MGHRA and CDR2 YSYEKL. The CDR3 consists of 17 residues. V was clipped by 0 bases and J by 0 bases, with 15 bases between them. CDR3 sequence reads: CASSQDGPVGTSYEQYF. The CDR3 DNA is TGCGCCAGCAGCCAAGATGGTCCGGTGGGCACCTCCTACGAGCAGTACTTC.

This clone came up once. The CDR3 region is CASSLRGQGAISSYNEQFF. CDR3 bases: TGTGCCAGCAGCTTACGGGGACAGGGGGCGATCAGCTCCTACAATGAGCAGTTCTTC. The rearrangement uses TRBV7-6 and TRBJ2-1; 12 bases are a match to TRBD1. The CDR3 is 19 residues long. V was pared by 2 bases and J by 0 bases, with 8 bases of the junction left unmatched. Germline loops: CDR1 SGHVS, CDR2 FNYEAQ.

V gene TRBV7-2 combines with J gene TRBJ2-5; 8 bases match TRBD1. There are 15 residues in the CDR3. Germline CDR1 SGHTA, CDR2 FQGNSA. The V and J ends lost 5 bases and 7 bases, in that order; junction bases with no gene match: 12. The CDR3 sequence: CASSTLDRAGVTQYF. The CDR3 region has the DNA TGTGCCAGCAGCACCTTGGACAGGGCTGGTGTGACCCAGTACTTC.

The genes are TRBV12-5 and TRBJ2-6; D remains ambiguous. Germline assignment: CDR1 LGHNT and CDR2 FRNRAP. The length of the CDR3 is 15 residues. V gave up 5 bases and J gave up 0 bases, with 8 bases separating them. CDR3 sequence reads: CASGRYSSGANVLTF. In DNA, the CDR3 is TGTGCTAGTGGTCGATACAGCTCTGGGGCCAACGTCCTGACTTTC.

This clone was counted a single time. The chain recombines TRBV30 with TRBJ2-3; maybe TRBD2 (6 bases). This CDR3 has 15 amino acids. Trimming removed 0 bases from V and 2 bases from J, with 12 bases in between. Germline lookup yields CDR1 GTSNPN and CDR2 SVGIG (reference sequence). CDR3: CAWSVGLANTDTQYF. The CDR3 DNA reads TGTGCCTGGAGTGTAGGTCTAGCGAACACAGATACGCAGTATTTT.

This CDR3 reads CASSYSKIEETQYF. The CDR3 DNA is TGTGCCAGCAGTTACTCGAAAATAGAAGAGACCCAGTACTTC. The chain is built from TRBV6-5 and TRBJ2-5; unclear D gene. The CDR3 consists of 14 residues. V was pared by 0 bases and J by 3 bases, with 8 bases between. CDR1 is MNHEY, CDR2 SVGAGI, per germline.

The chain employs TRBV3-1 (or the pseudogene TRBV3-2) and TRBJ2-1, with 7 positions matching TRBD1. CDR1 and CDR2 from the germline V gene are LGHDT and YNNKEL (reference sequence). This CDR3 is 12 amino acids long. V lost 4 bases to trimming and J lost 6 bases; unmatched junction nucleotides: 0. DNA for the CDR3: TGTGCCAGCAGCCGGGACAGCAATGAGCAGTTCTTC. It yields the protein CASSRDSNEQFF.

J is TRBJ1-2 and V is TRBV6-5, with TRBD1 identical over 8 bases. CDR3 length equals 14 residues. The J segment lost 4 bases and the V segment lost 4 bases, leaving 5 bases of the junction unmatched. Germline CDR1 reads MNHEY; CDR2 reads SVGAGI. The CDR3 DNA reads TGTGCCAGCAGTTCGGACAGGGTTGGCTATGGCTACACCTTC. Amino acids: CASSSDRVGYGYTF.

The chain employs TRBV6-6 and TRBJ1-1, with 7 bases aligning to TRBD1. In germline, CDR1 is MNHNY, CDR2 SVGAGI (reference sequence). J lost 1 base, V lost 8 bases, and 7 bases had no gene match. The CDR3 totals 14 residues. The CDR3: CASDRQGANTEAFF. The CDR3 DNA follows: TGTGCCAGCGACCGACAGGGAGCGAACACTGAAGCTTTCTTT.

The V and J genes are TRBV4-1 and TRBJ2-1; a weak D match, TRBD1 (6 bases). CDR1 and CDR2 (germline): MGHRA, YSYEKL. The V end lost 3 bases, the J end lost 2 bases, and 17 bases lay between the germline ends. The CDR3 has 17 residues. CDR3 in amino acids: CASSQFSTGTPYNEQFF. CDR3 DNA sequence: TGCGCCAGCAGCCAGTTTTCCACCGGGACACCCTACAATGAGCAGTTCTTC.

The chain has TRBV6-1 and TRBJ1-5; D gene unclear. This CDR3 comprises 16 residues. The germline V gene has CDR1 MNHNS and CDR2 SASEGT. Trimming pared 3 bases from V and 3 bases from J, leaving 15 bases between. CDR3 bases: TGTGCCAGCAGTGAGGTGGCGCGGCAGCTCAATCAGCCCCAGCATTTT. Its translation: CASSEVARQLNQPQHF.

The rearrangement uses TRBV12-3 or TRBV12-4 and TRBJ2-3; D is possibly TRBD2 (6 bases). Between the trimmed V and J ends, which lost 6 bases and 10 bases, there was a span of 17 bases. The length of the CDR3 is 13 residues. The CDR3 coding sequence is TGTGCCAGCAGCTTGGGGGAGGCCAACGCGCAGTATTTT. This sequence encodes CASSLGEANAQYF.

CDR3 protein: CATSKGDRGAEQYF. The CDR3 region has the DNA TGTGCCACCAGCAAAGGGGACAGGGGTGCCGAGCAGTACTTC. This chain connects TRBV15 to TRBJ2-7; 10 bases align to TRBD1. The germline V gene encodes CDR1 LNHNV and CDR2 YYDKDF (reference sequence). Trimming took 4 bases from V and 6 from J; bases not matched to a gene: 6. The CDR3 totals 14 residues.

A remark on this clone: At one end, the junction sequence differs from germline, possibly due to a read error. The chain links TRBV27 to TRBJ2-7, with 11 bases fitting TRBD1. CDR1 is MNHEY and CDR2 is SMNVEV in the germline V gene (reference sequence). The CDR3 is 15 residues long. The CDR3 spells CASNLQGQGVNEQYF. The CDR3 DNA is TGTGCCAGCAATTTACAGGGACAGGGGGTAAACGAGCAGTACTTC.

V is TRBV5-4 and J is TRBJ1-1, with a tentative D call TRBD1 (6 bases). CDR3 length equals 13 residues. CDR1 SGHNT and CDR2 YYREEE come from the germline V gene (reference sequence). The ends were cut back, 2 bases at V and 6 bases at J, with 11 bases in the middle. The CDR3 region is CASSLQGAAEAFF. DNA of the CDR3: TGTGCCAGCAGCTTACAGGGAGCCGCTGAAGCTTTCTTT.

In its sample, this clone was seen once. V gene TRBV5-6 combines with J gene TRBJ1-6; tentatively, D is TRBD1 (6 bases). The CDR3 runs to 15 residues. V was pared by 3 bases and J by 7 bases, with 14 bases between. Germline V lookup: CDR1 SGHDT, CDR2 YYEEEE. DNA for the CDR3: TGTGCCAGCAGCTGGGGGCTTGCAGGGAATTCACCCCTCCACTTT. As protein: CASSWGLAGNSPLHF.

CDR3 in amino acids: CATRLVGETQYF. The CDR3 bases are TGTGCCACCAGACTAGTCGGCGAGACCCAGTACTTC. The chain recombines TRBV2 with TRBJ2-5; D might be TRBD2 (6 bases). From germline, CDR1 is SNHLY and CDR2 FYNNEI. V was pared by 10 bases and J by 5 bases, with 14 bases between. This CDR3 is 12 amino acids long.

The rearrangement links TRBV7-8 to TRBJ2-7; 8 bases map to TRBD2. This CDR3 region has 15 residues. Germline-derived CDR1 and CDR2 are SGHVS and FQNEAQ. V shed 2 bases, J shed 7 bases, and the junction held 10 bases outside the gene matches. CDR3 loop: CASSLTGLASEEQYF. The CDR3, as DNA: TGTGCCAGCAGCTTAACCGGACTAGCATCAGAAGAGCAGTACTTC. The full variable domain, completed using reference TRBV7-8 and TRBJ2-7, is GAGVSQSPRYKVAKRGQDVALRCDPISGHVSLFWYQQALGQGPEFLTYFQNEAQLDKSGLPSDRFFAERPEGSVSTLKIQRTQQEDSAVYLCASSLTGLASEEQYFGPGTRLTVT.

This clone was observed once. The J gene is TRBJ2-5, the V gene TRBV2, with TRBD1 matching over 7 bases. After removal of 6 bases from V and 2 bases from J, the junction contained 6 bases not matched to a gene. Germline V lookup: CDR1 SNHLY, CDR2 FYNNEI. This CDR3 has 14 residues. The CDR3 region is CASSPTGFQETQYF. DNA for the CDR3: TGTGCCAGCAGCCCGACAGGGTTTCAAGAGACCCAGTACTTC. Full variable domain (rest looked up from reference TRBV2 and TRBJ2-5): EPEVTQTPSHQVTQMGQEVILRCVPISNHLYFYWYRQILGQKVEFLVSFYNNEISEKSEIFDDQFSVERPDGSNFTLKIRSTKLEDSAMYFCASSPTGFQETQYFGPGTRLLVL.

The J gene is TRBJ2-1, the V gene TRBV18; tentative D call: TRBD1 (6 bases). The V end was cut by 4 bases, the J end by 9 bases, with 13 bases between. Germline assignment: CDR1 KGHSH and CDR2 LQKENI. This CDR3 is 13 amino acids long. CDR3 region: CASSQGVEVEQFF. For the CDR3, the DNA is TGTGCCAGCTCACAGGGGGTGGAAGTTGAGCAGTTCTTC.

The chain recombines TRBV6-6 with TRBJ2-7; 9 nucleotides line up with TRBD1. Germline CDR1 is MNHNY and CDR2 is SVGAGI (reference sequence). There are 15 residues in the CDR3. J gave up 3 bases and V 8 bases, and 11 bases lay outside the gene matches. The CDR3 loop is CASRYLGQGNYEQYF. CDR3 coding DNA: TGTGCCAGCCGCTACCTCGGACAGGGGAACTACGAGCAGTACTTC.

The V gene is TRBV9, the J gene TRBJ2-3; 9 bases are shared with TRBD2. V trimming: 0 bases; J trimming: 4 bases; junction bases outside the gene matches: 12. The germline CDR1 and CDR2 sequences are SGDLS and YYNGEE. There are 18 residues in the CDR3. DNA of the CDR3: TGTGCCAGCAGCGTAGCGGCGCGGGGGGGCTTTAGGTCAGATACGCAGTATTTT. Amino acids: CASSVAARGGFRSDTQYF.

The rearrangement joins TRBV29-1 to TRBJ2-4, with D perhaps matching TRBD1 (6 bases). The length of the CDR3 is 13 residues. V was shortened by 5 bases and J by 2 bases, with 10 bases between the two germline ends. Looked up from germline, CDR1 is SQVTM and CDR2 is ANQGSEA. The CDR3 DNA follows: TGCAGCGTTTTACAGGGTCCCAAAAACATTCAGTACTTC. It is translated as CSVLQGPKNIQYF.

The chain has TRBV12-5 and TRBJ1-1; 7 bases align to TRBD1. The CDR3 spans 13 residues. V lost 6 bases, J lost 11 bases, and 12 bases stayed unmatched. Germline V gene sequence: CDR1 LGHNT, CDR2 FRNRAP. The CDR3 is CASGPPQGGEAFF. The CDR3 DNA sequence: TGTGCTAGTGGCCCCCCCCAGGGGGGCGAGGCTTTCTTT.

The V gene is TRBV5-4, the J gene TRBJ2-5; weak D call: TRBD2 (5 bases). Trimming removed 0 bases at V and 5 bases at J, with 5 bases between. Germline-derived CDR1 and CDR2 are SGHNT and YYREEE (reference sequence). The CDR3 sequence is 12 residues long. The CDR3 spells CASSLGRETQYF. The CDR3 DNA follows: TGTGCCAGCAGCTTGGGGAGGGAGACCCAGTACTTC.

The V call is TRBV2, the J call TRBJ1-1; 7 positions match TRBD1. The CDR3 is 13 amino acids. Germline CDR1 reads SNHLY; CDR2 reads FYNNEI. V lost 10 bases to trimming and J lost 1 base; unmatched junction nucleotides: 6. The CDR3 DNA sequence: TGTGCCATGACAGGGCGTACGAACACTGAAGCTTTCTTT. This gives the protein CAMTGRTNTEAFF. The variable domain in full, completed from reference TRBV2 and TRBJ1-1, reads EPEVTQTPSHQVTQMGQEVILRCVPISNHLYFYWYRQILGQKVEFLVSFYNNEISEKSEIFDDQFSVERPDGSNFTLKIRSTKLEDSAMYFCAMTGRTNTEAFFGQGTRLTVV.